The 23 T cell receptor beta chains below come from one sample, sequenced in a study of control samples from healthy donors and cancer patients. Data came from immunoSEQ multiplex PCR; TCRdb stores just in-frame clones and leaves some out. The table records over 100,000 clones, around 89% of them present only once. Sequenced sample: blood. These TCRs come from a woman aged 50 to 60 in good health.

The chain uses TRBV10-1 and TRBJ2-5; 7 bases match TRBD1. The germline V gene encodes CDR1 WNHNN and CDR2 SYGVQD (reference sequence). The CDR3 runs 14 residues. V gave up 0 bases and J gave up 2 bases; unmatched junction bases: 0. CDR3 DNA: TGCGCCAGCAGTGAGTCGACAGGGCAAGAGACCCAGTACTTC. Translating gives CASSESTGQETQYF.

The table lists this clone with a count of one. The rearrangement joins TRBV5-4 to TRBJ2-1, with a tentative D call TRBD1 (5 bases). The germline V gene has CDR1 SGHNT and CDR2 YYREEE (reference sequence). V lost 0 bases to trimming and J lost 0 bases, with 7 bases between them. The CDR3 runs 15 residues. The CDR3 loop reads CASSLAGASYNEQFF. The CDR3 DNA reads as TGTGCCAGCAGCTTGGCTGGGGCCTCCTACAATGAGCAGTTCTTC.

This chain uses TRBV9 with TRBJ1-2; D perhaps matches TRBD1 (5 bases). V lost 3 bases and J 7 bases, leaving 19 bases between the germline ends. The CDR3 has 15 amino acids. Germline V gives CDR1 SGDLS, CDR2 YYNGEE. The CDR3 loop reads CASSDPSLPGGGYTF. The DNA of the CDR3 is TGTGCCAGCAGCGATCCCTCCCTTCCGGGGGGTGGCTACACCTTC.

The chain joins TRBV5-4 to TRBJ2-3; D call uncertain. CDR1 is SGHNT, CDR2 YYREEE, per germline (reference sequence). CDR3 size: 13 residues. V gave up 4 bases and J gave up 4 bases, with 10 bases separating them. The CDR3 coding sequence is TGTGCCAGCAGCCCCACCCCTCCAGATACGCAGTATTTT. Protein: CASSPTPPDTQYF.

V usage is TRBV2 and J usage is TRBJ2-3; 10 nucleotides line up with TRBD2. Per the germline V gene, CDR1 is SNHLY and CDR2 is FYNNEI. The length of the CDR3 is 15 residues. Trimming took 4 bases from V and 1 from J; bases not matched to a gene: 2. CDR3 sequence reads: CASSGTSGRTDTQYF. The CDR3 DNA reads TGTGCCAGCAGTGGGACTAGCGGACGCACAGATACGCAGTATTTT.

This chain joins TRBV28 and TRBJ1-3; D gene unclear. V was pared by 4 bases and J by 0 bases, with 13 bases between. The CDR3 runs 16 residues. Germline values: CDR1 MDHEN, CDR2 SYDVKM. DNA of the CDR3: TGTGCCAGCAGTTCTCCGGGAGACTACTCTGGAAACACCATATATTTT. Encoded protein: CASSSPGDYSGNTIYF.

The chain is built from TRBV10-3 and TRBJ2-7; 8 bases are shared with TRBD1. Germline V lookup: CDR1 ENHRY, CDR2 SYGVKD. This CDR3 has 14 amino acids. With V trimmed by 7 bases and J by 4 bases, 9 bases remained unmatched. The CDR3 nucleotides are TGTGCCATCACCCCCGACGGACAGGGTTACGAGCAGTACTTC. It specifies CAITPDGQGYEQYF.

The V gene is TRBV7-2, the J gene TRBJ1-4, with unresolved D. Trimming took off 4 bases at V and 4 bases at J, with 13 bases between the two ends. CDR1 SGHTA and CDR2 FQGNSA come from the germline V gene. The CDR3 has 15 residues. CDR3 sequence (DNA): TGTGCCAGCAGCTCCTATGGACGGATTAATGAAAAACTGTTTTTT. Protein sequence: CASSSYGRINEKLFF.

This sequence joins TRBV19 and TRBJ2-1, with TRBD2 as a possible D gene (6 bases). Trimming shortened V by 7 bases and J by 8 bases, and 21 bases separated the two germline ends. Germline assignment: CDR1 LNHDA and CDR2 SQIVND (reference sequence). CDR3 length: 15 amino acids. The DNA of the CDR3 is TGTGCCAGTAAGGATAGCGGCCTACTCTTGGATGAGCAGTTCTTC. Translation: CASKDSGLLLDEQFF.

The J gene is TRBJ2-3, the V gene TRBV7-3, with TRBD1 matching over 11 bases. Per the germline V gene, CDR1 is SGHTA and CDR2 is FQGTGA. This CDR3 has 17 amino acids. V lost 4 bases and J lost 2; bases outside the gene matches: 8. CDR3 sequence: CASSSRPGQGDTDTQYF. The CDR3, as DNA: TGTGCCAGCAGCTCAAGACCGGGACAGGGGGACACAGATACGCAGTATTTT.

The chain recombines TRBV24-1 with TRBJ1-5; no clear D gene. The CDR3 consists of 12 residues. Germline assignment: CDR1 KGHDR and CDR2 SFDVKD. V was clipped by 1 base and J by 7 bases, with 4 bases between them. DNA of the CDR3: TGTGCCACCAGTGATTTTAGCCAGCCCCAGCATTTT. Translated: CATSDFSQPQHF.

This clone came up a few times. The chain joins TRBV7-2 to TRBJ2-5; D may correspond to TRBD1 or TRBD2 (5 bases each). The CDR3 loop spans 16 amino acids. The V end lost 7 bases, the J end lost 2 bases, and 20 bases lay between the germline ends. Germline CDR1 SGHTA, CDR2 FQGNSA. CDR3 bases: TGTGCCAGCACTGGGCACGTAAGGGACGGTCAAGAGACCCAGTACTTC. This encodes CASTGHVRDGQETQYF.

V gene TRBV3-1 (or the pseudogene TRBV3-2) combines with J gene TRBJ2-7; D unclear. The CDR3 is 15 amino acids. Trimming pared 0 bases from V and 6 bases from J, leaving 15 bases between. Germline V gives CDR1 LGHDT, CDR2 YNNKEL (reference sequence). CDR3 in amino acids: CASSQEVRALGEQYF. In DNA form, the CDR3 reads TGTGCCAGCAGCCAAGAGGTACGAGCGCTGGGCGAGCAGTACTTC.

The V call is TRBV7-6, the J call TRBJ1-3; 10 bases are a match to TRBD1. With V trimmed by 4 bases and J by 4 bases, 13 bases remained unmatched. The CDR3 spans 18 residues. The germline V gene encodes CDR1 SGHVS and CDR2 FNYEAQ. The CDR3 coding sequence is TGTGCCAGCAGCTCTTTCCCGGGACAGGGGATAGAAGGAAACACCATATATTTT. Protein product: CASSSFPGQGIEGNTIYF.

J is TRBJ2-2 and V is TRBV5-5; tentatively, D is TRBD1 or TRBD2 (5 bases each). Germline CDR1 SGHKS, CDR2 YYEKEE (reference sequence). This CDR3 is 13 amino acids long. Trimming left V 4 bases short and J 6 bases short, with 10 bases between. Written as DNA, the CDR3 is TGTGCCAGCAGCAATTGGGGACCCGGGGAGCTGTTTTTT. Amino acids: CASSNWGPGELFF. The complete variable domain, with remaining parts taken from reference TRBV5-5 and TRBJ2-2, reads DAGVTQSPTHLIKTRGQQVTLRCSPISGHKSVSWYQQVLGQGPQFIFQYYEKEERGRGNFPDRFSARQFPNYSSELNVNALLLGDSALYLCASSNWGPGELFFGEGSRLTVL.

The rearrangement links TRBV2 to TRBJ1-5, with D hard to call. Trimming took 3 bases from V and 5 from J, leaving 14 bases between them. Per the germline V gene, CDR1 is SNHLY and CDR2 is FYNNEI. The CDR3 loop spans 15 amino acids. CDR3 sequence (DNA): TGTGCCAGCAGTGATCTGCAGCCAGGATATCAGCCCCAGCATTTT. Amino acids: CASSDLQPGYQPQHF. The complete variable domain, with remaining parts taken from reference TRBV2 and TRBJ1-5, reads EPEVTQTPSHQVTQMGQEVILRCVPISNHLYFYWYRQILGQKVEFLVSFYNNEISEKSEIFDDQFSVERPDGSNFTLKIRSTKLEDSAMYFCASSDLQPGYQPQHFGDGTRLSIL.

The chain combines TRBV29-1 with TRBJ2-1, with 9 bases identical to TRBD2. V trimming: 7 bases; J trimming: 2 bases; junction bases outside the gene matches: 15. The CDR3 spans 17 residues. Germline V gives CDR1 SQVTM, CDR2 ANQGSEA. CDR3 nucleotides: TGCAGCGCGAGCGGGGCTAGCGGGGAAATTCCCTACAATGAGCAGTTCTTC. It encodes CSASGASGEIPYNEQFF.

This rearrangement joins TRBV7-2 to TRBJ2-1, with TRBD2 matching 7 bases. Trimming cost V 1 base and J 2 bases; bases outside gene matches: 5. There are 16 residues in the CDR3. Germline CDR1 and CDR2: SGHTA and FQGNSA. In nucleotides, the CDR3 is TGTGCCAGCAGCTTAGGTCCAGCGGGGACCTACAATGAGCAGTTCTTC. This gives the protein CASSLGPAGTYNEQFF.

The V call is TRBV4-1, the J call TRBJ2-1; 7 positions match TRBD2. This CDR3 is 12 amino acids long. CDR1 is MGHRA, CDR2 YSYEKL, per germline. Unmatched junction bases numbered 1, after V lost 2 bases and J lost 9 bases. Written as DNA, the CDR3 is TGCGCCAGCAGCCAATGGGAGGGTGAGCAGTTCTTC. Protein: CASSQWEGEQFF.

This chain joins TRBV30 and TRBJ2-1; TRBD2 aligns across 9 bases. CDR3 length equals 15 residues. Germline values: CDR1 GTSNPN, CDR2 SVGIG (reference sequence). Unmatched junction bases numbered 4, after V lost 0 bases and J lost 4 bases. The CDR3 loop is CAWSVLAGRYNEQFF. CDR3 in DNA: TGTGCCTGGAGTGTGCTAGCGGGGAGATACAATGAGCAGTTCTTC.

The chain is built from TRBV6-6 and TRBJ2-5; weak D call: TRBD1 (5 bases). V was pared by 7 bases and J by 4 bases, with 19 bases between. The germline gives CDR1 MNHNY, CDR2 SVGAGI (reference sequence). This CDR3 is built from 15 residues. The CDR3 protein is CASIRGQAVAETQYF. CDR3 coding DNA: TGTGCCAGCATTAGGGGCCAGGCAGTGGCAGAGACCCAGTACTTC.

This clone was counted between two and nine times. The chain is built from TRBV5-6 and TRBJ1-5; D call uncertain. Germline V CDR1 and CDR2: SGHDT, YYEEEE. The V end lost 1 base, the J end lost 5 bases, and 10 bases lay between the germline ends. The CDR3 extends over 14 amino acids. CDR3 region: CASSLSGVYQPQHF. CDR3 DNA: TGTGCCAGCAGCTTGAGCGGAGTTTATCAGCCCCAGCATTTT.

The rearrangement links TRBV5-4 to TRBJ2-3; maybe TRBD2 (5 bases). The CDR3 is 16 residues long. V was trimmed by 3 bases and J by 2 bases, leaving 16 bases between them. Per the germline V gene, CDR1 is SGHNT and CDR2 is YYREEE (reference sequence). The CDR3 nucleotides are TGTGCCAGCAGCTCTCCGACCGGGATGTACACAGATACGCAGTATTTT. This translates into CASSSPTGMYTDTQYF.